This is a list of T cell receptor beta chains from one sample in a study of cytomegalovirus exposure and HLA in healthy donors. The table came from immunoSEQ multiplex PCR; TCRdb's copy has only in-frame clones and leaves some out. The table includes around 150,000 clones, roughly 80% detected once. Material: PBMCs. These TCRs come from a male donor in good health and CMV-seronegative. The CDR3 runs from the conserved cysteine through the conserved F or W. The D gene is left open where the match is weak. The size entry is marked missing in some rows and otherwise reads once, few, many or a size class.

J gene,V gene,CDR3 length,D gene,clone size,CDR3 DNA,CDR3 protein
TRBJ2-7,TRBV2,12,-,few,TGTGCCACTGGAGGGATGTCCTACGAGCAGTACTTC,CATGGMSYEQYF
TRBJ2-7,TRBV18,16,TRBD2,-,TGTGCCAGCTCAAGGCCGGGAGGCGGGGAAACCTACGAGCAGTACTTC,CASSRPGGGETYEQYF
TRBJ2-5,TRBV5-1,16,-,-,TGCGCCAGCAGCTTGGTCTGGGGAGGTCCCAAAGAGACCCAGTACTTC,CASSLVWGGPKETQYF
TRBJ2-1,TRBV7-3,15,TRBD1,-,TGTGCCAGCAGCTTGGAACAGGGGGCCTACAATGAGCAGTTCTTC,CASSLEQGAYNEQFF
TRBJ1-1,TRBV18,15,TRBD1,-,TGTGCCAGCTCACCAGGGTCCGGGACAGGGGGCTTGGCTTTCTTT,CASSPGSGTGGLAFF
TRBJ2-3,TRBV18,16,TRBD2,-,TGTGCCAGCTCACCCCCCAAGCTAGCGGTCACAGATACGCAGTATTTT,CASSPPKLAVTDTQYF
TRBJ2-5,TRBV7-8,16,-,-,TGTGCCAGCAGCCGTAGAGTCTCGCGGGACGAAAAGACCCAGTACTTC,CASSRRVSRDEKTQYF
TRBJ2-1,TRBV2,13,TRBD2,-,TGTGCCAGCAGGGGGGATGGGAGGGGTGAGCAGTTCTTC,CASRGDGRGEQFF
TRBJ2-2,TRBV4-3,17,TRBD1,-,TGCGCCAGCAGCCAATCCGGGACAGGGGTGGTCACCGGGGAGCTGTTTTTT,CASSQSGTGVVTGELFF
TRBJ2-5,TRBV30,12,TRBD2,-,TGTGCCTGGAGTGTAATTAGCGGGAGTCCACACTTC,CAWSVISGSPHF
TRBJ1-5,TRBV2,14,-,few,TGTGCCAGCAGGGATCAGGTGAGCAATCAGCCCCAGCATTTT,CASRDQVSNQPQHF
TRBJ2-3,TRBV5-1,13,-,-,TGTGCCAGCAGCTCCGAGAGCACAGATACGCAGTATTTT,CASSSESTDTQYF
TRBJ1-4,TRBV19,16,-,-,TGTGCCAGTAGTATCGATGGACAGTCCTCTAATGAAAAACTGTTTTTT,CASSIDGQSSNEKLFF
TRBJ2-5,TRBV5-1,14,-,-,TGCGCCAGCAGCTTGGGACAGACACAAGAGACCCAGTACTTC,CASSLGQTQETQYF
TRBJ1-1,TRBV19,13,-,once,TGTGCCACCCGACGGAGCCTGAACACTGAAGCTTTCTTT,CATRRSLNTEAFF
TRBJ2-7,TRBV20-1,11,-,-,TGCAGTGCTACTACAGGGAACGAGCAGTACTTC,CSATTGNEQYF
TRBJ2-3,TRBV13,15,TRBD2,-,TGTGCCAGCAGCTTAGGGGGCGGGGGGGCTGATACGCAGTATTTT,CASSLGGGGADTQYF
TRBJ1-5,TRBV12-1,14,-,once,TGTGCCAGCAGCCGCACAGGCTGCAATCAGCCCCAGCATTTT,CASSRTGCNQPQHF
TRBJ1-6,TRBV27,15,TRBD1,-,TGTGCCAGCACCACCGGGACAGGACGGCGTTCACCCCTCCACTTT,CASTTGTGRRSPLHF
TRBJ1-2,TRBV7-9,16,TRBD1,-,TGTTCCAGCAGCCGGGTCGGGACAGGGAGTAACTATGGCTACACCTTC,CSSSRVGTGSNYGYTF
TRBJ1-5,TRBV6-5,14,-,-,TGTGCCAGCAGTTACGGGCAGGGAGGTCAGCCCCAGCATTTT,CASSYGQGGQPQHF
TRBJ2-1,TRBV4-1,15,-,-,TGCGCCAGCAGCCCCGTCCCACCGAACAACAATGAGCAGTTCTTC,CASSPVPPNNNEQFF
TRBJ2-1,TRBV4-2,16,TRBD2,-,TGTGCCAGCAGCCAAGCAATCGGGACTAGCGGGGGCGAGCAGTTCTTC,CASSQAIGTSGGEQFF
TRBJ2-5,TRBV5-1,15,TRBD2,-,TGCGCCAGCAGCTTAACTAGCGGGGGCCTAGAGACCCAGTACTTC,CASSLTSGGLETQYF
TRBJ2-7,TRBV19,14,-,-,TGTGCCAGTAGTACTGGACACCCGTCCTACGAGCAGTACTTC,CASSTGHPSYEQYF
TRBJ2-5,TRBV18,14,TRBD1,-,TGTGCCAGCTCACCACCGCTCCCAGGGGGGACCCAGTACTTC,CASSPPLPGGTQYF
TRBJ2-5,TRBV6-1,13,-,-,TGTGCCAGCAGCATAACAGGGATAGAGACCCAGTACTTC,CASSITGIETQYF
TRBJ1-2,TRBV7-2,13,TRBD1,-,TGTGCCAGCAGCACAGGGACAGGGAGGGGCTACACCTTC,CASSTGTGRGYTF
TRBJ2-1,TRBV11-2,15,TRBD2,-,TGTGCCAGCAGCGTGGGACTAGCGGGGGGGCTTGAGCAGTTCTTC,CASSVGLAGGLEQFF
TRBJ2-7,TRBV6-1,12,TRBD1,-,TGTGCCAGCGAGGGACAGTACTACGAGCAGTACTTC,CASEGQYYEQYF
TRBJ2-7,TRBV18,17,-,-,TGTGCCAGCTCACCCTCGAGGAGGCCAGCAGAGAGGCTCGAGCAGTACTTC,CASSPSRRPAERLEQYF
TRBJ2-3,TRBV11-1,14,-,-,TGTGCCAGCAGCTTAGGGCTGCAGGCGGATACGCAGTATTTT,CASSLGLQADTQYF
TRBJ2-2,TRBV7-7,16,TRBD1,-,TGTGCCAGCAGCTTAACCTGGGACAGGAACACCGGGGAGCTGTTTTTT,CASSLTWDRNTGELFF